The 10 T cell receptor beta chains below were found in one sample sequenced in a study of blood T cells in healthy people across ages. The use of a sample-barcoded 5' primer and a J-beta primer mix characterized a second PCR of roughly 7 to 12 cycles. One entry per CDR3 protein, called by TCRdb with MiXCR from the 5' RACE reads. In the table there are hundreds of thousands of distinct CDR3 sequences, about half of which are singletons. Sequencing was carried out using blood. All receptors derive from an elderly man in good health.

A few counts support this clonotype. A read error may be the cause here, since a much bigger clone is one base away. This chain joins TRBV7-2 and TRBJ2-3; 8 bases align to TRBD2. Germline CDR1 and CDR2: SGHTA and FQGNSA. This CDR3 spans 15 amino acids. The ends lost 8 bases at V and 6 bases at J; junction bases unmatched: 13. CDR3 region: CASGWRVSGTDTQYF. The CDR3 DNA follows: TGTGCCAGCGGCTGGCGGGTTAGCGGGACCGATACGCAGTATTTT.

For this clonotype: A junction boundary mismatches the germline segment, possibly from a read error. The genes are TRBV6-5 and TRBJ1-1; a weak D match, TRBD1 (5 bases). Germline V lookup: CDR1 MNHEY, CDR2 SVGAGI. CDR3 length equals 15 residues. The CDR3 here is CASSYSPGVDTEAFF. CDR3 in DNA: TGTGCCAGCAGTTACTCGCCGGGGGTGGACACTGAGGCTTTCTTT.

Ten or more counts support this clonotype. V gene TRBV12-3 or TRBV12-4 combines with J gene TRBJ2-1; D gene unclear. The CDR3 spans 12 residues. Trimming took 6 bases from V and 9 from J, leaving 12 bases between them. As DNA, the CDR3 is TGTGCCAGCAGCCTCTTCGTCGGTGAGCAGTTCTTC. Translation: CASSLFVGEQFF.

The CDR3 DNA is TGTGCCAGCGACAGGGCGTACAATGAGCAGTACTTC. It specifies CASDRAYNEQYF. This rearrangement joins TRBV7-9 to TRBJ2-5; 7 bases line up with TRBD1. CDR3 size: 12 residues. Trimming at V came to 8 bases and at J to 11 bases, leaving 11 bases not matched to a gene. Looked up from germline, CDR1 is SEHNR and CDR2 is FQNEAQ (reference sequence).

The genes are TRBV9 and TRBJ1-1, with unresolved D. Germline CDR1 SGDLS, CDR2 YYNGEE. V was trimmed by 0 bases and J by 6 bases, leaving 9 bases between them. This CDR3 contains 13 residues. The CDR3 DNA follows: TGTGCCAGCAGCGTAGTTGACGGGGCTGAAGCTTTCTTT. Protein sequence: CASSVVDGAEAFF.

V usage is TRBV7-8 and J usage is TRBJ2-1; 8 bases are shared with TRBD2. The V gene end was trimmed by 6 bases and the J gene end by 9 bases; junction bases not matched to a gene: 7. CDR3 size: 13 residues. Looked up from germline, CDR1 is SGHVS and CDR2 is FQNEAQ. CDR3 in DNA: TGTGCCAGCAGACGGGAGGGCCGTAGTGAGCAGTTCTTC. Translating gives CASRREGRSEQFF.

The chain joins TRBV7-2 to TRBJ2-1; unclear D gene. The end of the DNA fits TRBJ2-7 better, so the J call may be wrong. CDR1 is SGHTA and CDR2 is FQGNSA in the germline V gene. CDR3 size: 15 residues. CDR3 nucleotide sequence: TGTGCCAGCATCCCTCCGAGCCTATCTTACAATGAGCAGTACTTC. Its protein product is CASIPPSLSYNEQYF.

V is TRBV12-3 or TRBV12-4 and J is TRBJ2-1; 9 positions match TRBD2. The J segment lost 7 bases and the V segment lost 6 bases, leaving 7 bases of the junction unmatched. The CDR3 loop spans 14 amino acids. The CDR3 nucleotides read TGTGCCAGCAGATTGACTAGCGGAGGGAATGAGCAGTTCTTC. Encoded protein: CASRLTSGGNEQFF.

The chain has TRBV12-3 or TRBV12-4 and TRBJ1-2, with D possibly matching TRBD1 (5 bases). This CDR3 is 13 amino acids long. Trimming took 10 bases from V and 8 from J, leaving 20 bases between them. CDR3 protein: CATHPSDRGGYTF. The CDR3 DNA is TGTGCCACCCATCCCTCAGACCGGGGGGGCTACACCTTC.

This clonotype showed up many times. The V and J genes are TRBV9 and TRBJ2-1; tentatively, D is TRBD2 (5 bases). Per germline, CDR1 SGDLS and CDR2 YYNGEE. This CDR3 region has 13 residues. Between the trimmed V and J ends, which lost 3 bases and 5 bases, there was a span of 9 bases. The CDR3 loop is CASSDTADNEQFF. The CDR3 region has the DNA TGTGCCAGCAGCGACACAGCGGACAATGAGCAGTTCTTC.